The 5 T cell receptor beta chains below all came from one sample that was sequenced in a study of T cell responses to AZD1222 COVID-19 vaccine. Using immunoSEQ multiplex PCR, the repertoire was profiled, and TCRdb retains in-frame clones only, with some absent. The data show 150,000 to 180,000 clones, with roughly nine tenths seen just once and 1.5% to 2% held by the top ten. This specimen consisted of peripheral blood, obtained on day 0 of AZD1222 vaccination. The receptor set was obtained from an adult in good health.

This chain uses TRBV5-1 with TRBJ1-4; TRBD1 might be the D (6 bases). This CDR3 is built from 15 residues. Germline assignment: CDR1 SGHRS and CDR2 YFSETQ. The germline V and J ends were trimmed by 0 bases and 7 bases, with 13 bases remaining between them. CDR3 sequence reads: CASSLVGGPSEKLFF. In nucleotides, the CDR3 is TGCGCCAGCAGCTTGGTAGGGGGGCCGAGTGAAAAACTGTTTTTT.

The V call is TRBV7-9, the J call TRBJ2-3; 9 bases map to TRBD2. Per germline, CDR1 SEHNR and CDR2 FQNEAQ (reference sequence). This CDR3 is 17 amino acids long. The ends lost 6 bases at V and 1 base at J; junction bases unmatched: 11. The CDR3 is CASSWRLAVPGTDTQYF. Here the CDR3 DNA reads TGTGCCAGCAGTTGGAGACTAGCGGTCCCAGGCACAGATACGCAGTATTTT. The full variable domain, completed using reference TRBV7-9 and TRBJ2-3, is DTGVSQNPRHKITKRGQNVTFRCDPISEHNRLYWYRQTLGQGPEFLTYFQNEAQLEKSRLLSDRFSAERPKGSFSTLEIQRTEQGDSAMYLCASSWRLAVPGTDTQYFGPGTRLTVL.

V is TRBV5-6 and J is TRBJ2-7; D not certain. Germline V CDR1 and CDR2: SGHDT, YYEEEE. Trimming left V 2 bases short and J 3 bases short, with 15 bases between. The CDR3 sequence is 15 residues long. CDR3 bases: TGTGCCAGCAGCTTTGAAGACCGGAGTATCTACGAGCAGTACTTC. This sequence encodes CASSFEDRSIYEQYF.

V and J are TRBV30 and TRBJ1-1; a weak D match, TRBD1 (5 bases). V gave up 4 bases and J gave up 8 bases, with 11 bases separating them. From germline, CDR1 is GTSNPN and CDR2 SVGIG (reference sequence). This CDR3 region has 11 residues. Here the CDR3 DNA reads TGTGCCTGGAAGGCAAAGGGGGAAGCTTTCTTT. Its translation: CAWKAKGEAFF.

The rearrangement uses TRBV4-2 and TRBJ2-3; the D gene is possibly TRBD1 (6 bases). Germline V gene data show CDR1 as LGHNA and CDR2 as YNFKEQ. V lost 4 bases to trimming and J lost 2 bases, with 13 bases between them. The CDR3 loop spans 15 amino acids. The CDR3: CASSPGQRNTDTQYF. CDR3 nucleotide sequence: TGTGCCAGCAGCCCCGGACAGAGGAACACAGATACGCAGTATTTT.